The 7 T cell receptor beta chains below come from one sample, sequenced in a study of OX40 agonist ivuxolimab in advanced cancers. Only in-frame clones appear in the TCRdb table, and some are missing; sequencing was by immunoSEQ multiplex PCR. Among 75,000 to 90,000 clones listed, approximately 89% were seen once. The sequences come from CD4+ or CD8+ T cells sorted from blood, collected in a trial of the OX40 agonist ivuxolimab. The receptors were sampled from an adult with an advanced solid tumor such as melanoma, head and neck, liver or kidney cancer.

This chain's CDR3 is CASSPTTNTGELFF. The CDR3 DNA follows: TGTGCCAGCAGCCCCACCACTAACACCGGGGAGCTGTTTTTT. The chain employs TRBV2 and TRBJ2-2; D is unresolved. Trimming took off 6 bases at V and 2 bases at J, with 10 bases between the two ends. The CDR3 runs 14 residues. Germline V gene data show CDR1 as SNHLY and CDR2 as FYNNEI.

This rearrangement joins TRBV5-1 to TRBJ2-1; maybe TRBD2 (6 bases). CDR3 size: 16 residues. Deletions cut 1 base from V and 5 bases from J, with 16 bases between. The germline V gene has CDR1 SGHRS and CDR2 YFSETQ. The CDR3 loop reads CASSLRLASNHNEQFF. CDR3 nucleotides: TGCGCCAGCAGCTTGAGGCTAGCGAGTAACCACAATGAGCAGTTCTTC.

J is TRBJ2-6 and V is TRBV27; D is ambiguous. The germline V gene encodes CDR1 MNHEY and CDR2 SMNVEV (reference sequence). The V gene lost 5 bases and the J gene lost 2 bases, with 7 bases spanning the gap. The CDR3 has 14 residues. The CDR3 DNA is TGTGCCAGCAGTCCCCCGGCTGGGGCCAACGTCCTGACTTTC. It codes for CASSPPAGANVLTF.

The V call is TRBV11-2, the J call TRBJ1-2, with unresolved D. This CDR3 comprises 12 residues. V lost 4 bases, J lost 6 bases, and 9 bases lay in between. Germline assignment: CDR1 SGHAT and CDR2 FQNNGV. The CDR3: CASSSRVDGYTF. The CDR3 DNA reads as TGTGCCAGCAGCTCCCGAGTGGATGGCTACACCTTC.

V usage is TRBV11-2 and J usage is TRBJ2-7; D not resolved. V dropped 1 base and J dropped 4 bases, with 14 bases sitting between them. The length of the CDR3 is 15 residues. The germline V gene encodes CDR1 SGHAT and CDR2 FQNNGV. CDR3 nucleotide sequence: TGTGCCAGCAGCTTAGGCACAACGAACACTTACGAGCAGTACTTC. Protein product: CASSLGTTNTYEQYF.

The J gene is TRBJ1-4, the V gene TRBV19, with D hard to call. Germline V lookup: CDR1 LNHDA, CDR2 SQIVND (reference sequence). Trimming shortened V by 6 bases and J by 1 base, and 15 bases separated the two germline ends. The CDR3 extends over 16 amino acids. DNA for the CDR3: TGTGCCAGTAGCACCTCCTGGGGTCAAACTAATGAAAAACTGTTTTTT. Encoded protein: CASSTSWGQTNEKLFF. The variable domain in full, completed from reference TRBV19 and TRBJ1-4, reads DGGITQSPKYLFRKEGQNVTLSCEQNLNHDAMYWYRQDPGQGLRLIYYSQIVNDFQKGDIAEGYSVSREKKESFPLTVTSAQKNPTAFYLCASSTSWGQTNEKLFFGSGTQLSVL.

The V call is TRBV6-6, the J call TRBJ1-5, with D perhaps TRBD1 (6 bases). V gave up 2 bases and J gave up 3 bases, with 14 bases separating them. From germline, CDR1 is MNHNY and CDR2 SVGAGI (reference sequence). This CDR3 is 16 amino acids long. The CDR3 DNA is TGTGCCAGCAGTTACGTCTGGACAGAACACAATCAGCCCCAGCATTTT. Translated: CASSYVWTEHNQPQHF.